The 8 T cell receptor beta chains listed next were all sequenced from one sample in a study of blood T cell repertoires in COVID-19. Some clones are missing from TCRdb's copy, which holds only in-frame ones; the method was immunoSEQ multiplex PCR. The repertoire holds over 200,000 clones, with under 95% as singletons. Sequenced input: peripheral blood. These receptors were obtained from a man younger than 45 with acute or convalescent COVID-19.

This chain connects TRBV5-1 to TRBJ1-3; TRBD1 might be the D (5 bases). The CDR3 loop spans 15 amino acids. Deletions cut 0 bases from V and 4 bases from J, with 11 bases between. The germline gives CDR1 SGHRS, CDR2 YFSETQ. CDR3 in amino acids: CASSLGQGAGNTIYF. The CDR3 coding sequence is TGCGCCAGCAGCTTGGGTCAGGGTGCGGGAAACACCATATATTTT.

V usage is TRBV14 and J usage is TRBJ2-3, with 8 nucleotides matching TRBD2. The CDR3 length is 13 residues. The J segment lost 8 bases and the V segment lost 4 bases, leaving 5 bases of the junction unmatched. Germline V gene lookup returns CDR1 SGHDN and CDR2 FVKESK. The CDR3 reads CASSLSGIATQYF. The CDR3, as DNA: TGTGCCAGCAGCCTTAGCGGGATCGCTACGCAGTATTTT.

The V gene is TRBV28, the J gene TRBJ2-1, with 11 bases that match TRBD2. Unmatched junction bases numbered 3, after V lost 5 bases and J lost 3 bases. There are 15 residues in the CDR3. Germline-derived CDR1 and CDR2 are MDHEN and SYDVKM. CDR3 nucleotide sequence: TGTGCCAGCAGTATTCTAGCGGGAGGCTACAATGAGCAGTTCTTC. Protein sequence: CASSILAGGYNEQFF. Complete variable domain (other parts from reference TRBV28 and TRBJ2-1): DVKVTQSSRYLVKRTGEKVFLECVQDMDHENMFWYRQDPGLGLRLIYFSYDVKMKEKGDIPEGYSVSREKKERFSLILESASTNQTSMYLCASSILAGGYNEQFFGPGTRLTVL.

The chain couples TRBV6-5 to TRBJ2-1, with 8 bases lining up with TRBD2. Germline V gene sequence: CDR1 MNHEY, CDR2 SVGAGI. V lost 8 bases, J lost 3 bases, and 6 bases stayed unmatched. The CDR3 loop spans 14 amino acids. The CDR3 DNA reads TGTGCCAGCCCCACTAGCGGAAACTACAATGAGCAGTTCTTC. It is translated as CASPTSGNYNEQFF.

CDR3 nucleotides: TGTGCCAGCTCACCCGGCCAGGGCGCCGGGGAGCTGTTTTTT. Translating it yields CASSPGQGAGELFF. This rearrangement joins TRBV18 to TRBJ2-2, with TRBD1 as a possible D gene (5 bases). V lost 3 bases to trimming and J lost 6 bases, with 11 bases between them. The CDR3 consists of 14 residues. Looked up from germline, CDR1 is KGHSH and CDR2 is LQKENI.

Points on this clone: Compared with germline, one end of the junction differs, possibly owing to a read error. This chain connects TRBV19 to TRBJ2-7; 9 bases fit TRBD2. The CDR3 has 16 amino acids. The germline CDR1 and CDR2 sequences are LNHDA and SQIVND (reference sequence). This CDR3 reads CASSRSRGTSSSEQYF. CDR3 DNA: TGTGCCAGTAGCCGTTCCCGAGGGACTAGCTCCTCCGAGCAGTACTTC.

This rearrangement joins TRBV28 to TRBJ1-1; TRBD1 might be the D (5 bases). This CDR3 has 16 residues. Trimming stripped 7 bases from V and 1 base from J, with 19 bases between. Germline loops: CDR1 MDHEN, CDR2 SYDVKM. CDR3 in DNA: TGTGCCAGCACCACCGCTGGGTGGGGCGGGAACACTGAAGCTTTCTTT. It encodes CASTTAGWGGNTEAFF.

The chain's CDR3 is CASSLLAGGPKNEQFF. DNA for the CDR3: TGTGCCAGCAGTTTGTTGGCGGGGGGGCCTAAGAATGAGCAGTTCTTC. The chain joins TRBV6-5 to TRBJ2-1, with TRBD2 matching over 9 bases. Germline CDR1 reads MNHEY; CDR2 reads SVGAGI. V gave up 4 bases and J gave up 7 bases; unmatched junction bases: 11. The CDR3 spans 16 residues.